This T cell receptor beta chain was observed in a study of blood T cell repertoires in COVID-19. Study overall: The United States, Italy and Spain were the sources of the acute and convalescent COVID-19 samples. PBMCs, B-cell-depleted T cells, or T cells provided the cDNA or gDNA that made up the material.

The V and J ends lost 7 bases and 2 bases, in that order; junction bases with no gene match: 1. Per germline, CDR1 ENHRY and CDR2 SYGVKD. This CDR3 is built from 14 residues. As handled by the study authors: Amplification of reference gene primers provided the estimated nucleated cell counts. Produced via immunoSEQ multiplex PCR; TCRdb's table is partial and in-frame only. The V and J calls and clone size come from that table; D and trimming were worked out from the DNA. Counted here are 250,000 to 300,000 clones, approximately 90% occurring once; the ten biggest clones make up 2% to 2.5%. V usage is TRBV10-3 and J usage is TRBJ2-1; 11 bases map to TRBD2. The TCR was taken from a woman in her forties or fifties who had recovered from COVID-19. The sample taken for sequencing was peripheral blood. CDR3 bases: TGTGCCATCACTAGCGGGGGGACCTACAATGAGCAGTTCTTC. It specifies CAITSGGTYNEQFF.